This T cell receptor beta chain comes out of a study of CD8+CD57+ T cells in acquired aplastic anemia. According to the study, genomic DNA was the template for TCR beta VDJ and CDR3 profiling. TCRdb used MiXCR to reprocess the reads, holding one entry per CDR3 protein. This sample carries over 150,000 distinct CDR3 sequences, about 48% of them seen once, and the ten largest clones take over 9.5%. V was cut by 5 bases and J by 4 bases, with 11 bases left in between. In germline, CDR1 is SGHTA, CDR2 FQGNSA. This CDR3 spans 14 amino acids. Patients chosen for sequencing had CD8+CD57+ cells that had expanded, as shown by flow cytometry.

Sequences were obtained from sorted CD4+, CD8+, or CD8+CD57+ T cells (not recorded which) from PBMCs. This sequence was found in a human donor with aplastic anemia. The chain couples TRBV7-2 to TRBJ2-2; TRBD1 might be the D (6 bases). CDR3 DNA sequence: TGTGCCAGCAGCGTTATAGGGGGCACCGGGGAGCTGTTTTTT. Translating it yields CASSVIGGTGELFF.